This TCR beta chain was recovered during a study of cytomegalovirus exposure and HLA in healthy donors. Study-wide results and caveats: Testing in vitro showed a few CMV-associated chains specific for CMV antigens.

About this clone: What it binds is unknown.

The PCR had 60 Vbeta and 13 Jbeta primers. This table comes from immunoSEQ multiplex PCR, and its TCRdb copy is limited to in-frame clones, with some not included. Among some 160,000 clones listed, 76% were seen once. Sequenced sample: PBMCs. The TCR originated in a woman in her thirties or forties in good health and CMV-seronegative.

CDR3 nucleotides: TGCGCCAGCAGCTTACAGGGGGACACTGAAGCTTTCTTT. Its translation is CASSLQGDTEAFF. The V and J genes are TRBV5-1 and TRBJ1-1; 8 bases line up with TRBD1. This CDR3 is built from 13 residues. Unmatched junction bases numbered 0, after V lost 2 bases and J lost 3 bases. The germline V gene has CDR1 SGHRS and CDR2 YFSETQ.